This T cell receptor beta chain is from a study of vaccination effects on CD4 cells after COVID-19 (dated by TCRdb to between 2022 and 2023). Study-level background: Participants received two doses of either the BNT162b2 or the mRNA-1273 mRNA SARS-CoV-2 vaccine. The study compared SARS-CoV-2 spike-specific CD4+ TCR repertoires before and after mRNA vaccination in COVID-19 convalescent patients and infection-naive vaccine recipients. Altogether, around 11 COVID-19 convalescent patients and 4 SARS-CoV-2-naive healthy vaccine recipients made up the full study. Cultures from other donors in the study were sequenced with the Oncomine TCR Beta short-read assay on an Illumina iSeq 100.

Turning to this clone: This receptor's antigen is unknown. Within one base of it there is no much larger clone, and no base qualities were kept.

The library was built by means of the immunoSEQ multiplex PCR assay. DNA from the CD4+ T cells that had been cultured and isolated underwent TCR beta CDR3 sequencing. Regarding the original processing steps: The analysis removed non-productive TCR sequences, trimmed reads to the CDR3 region, and retained only CDR3s that were 7 or more amino acids long. The MANAFEST web app was used to identify antigen-specific clonotypes by comparing expansion in peptide wells with expansion in reference cultures. For clones to be considered positive, expansion at FDR<0.05 versus reference and all other wells, an odds ratio above 5, and a frequency above 0.1% in two replicate wells were required. Clonotypes significantly expanded in SARS-CoV-2 spike wells and in at least one common cold coronavirus spike condition were defined as cross-reactive. Levenshtein distance calculated with the stringdist R package was used to assess CDR3 similarity, and unrooted trees were constructed with ape in R 3.6.1. The source is immuneACCESS, and TCRdb retained only in-frame sequences with V and J called. Part of the clones is not carried over; for the studies checked, unresolved V genes explain less than half of this, and the remainder is unexplained. The DNA gave D and trimming, while V, J and clone size come from that table. Counted in this sample were about 22,000 clones; approximately 70% of them appeared once. About an eighth of the sample comes from the top ten.

Study-wide conclusions, independent of this receptor: Limitations of the study were the small number of convalescent patients and the absence of early post-infection timepoints. Clones induced by infection and clones induced by vaccination both contracted markedly at late timepoints after vaccination, which fits with T cell responses waning over time. In healthy vaccine recipients, vaccine-induced clones were almost all SARS-CoV-2 mono-reactive, with only 1 of 255 cross-reactive with common cold coronaviruses.

CDR1 is given as SGHRS and CDR2 as YFSETQ, both from the germline V gene. V drops 3 bases and J drops 1 base, leaving 7 bases in between. Its CDR3 holds 13 amino acids, cysteine through phenylalanine. Only CDR3 DNA remains: 39 bases, in frame from the first base. The ViraFEST assay stimulated PBMC with viral peptide pools and then used TCR sequencing to identify antigen-specific CD4+ T cell clonotypes by expansion. After less than 13 days of culture, CD4+ T cells were isolated with the EasySep CD4+ T cell isolation kit. Healthy vaccine recipients had no prior SARS-CoV-2 infection, confirmed by negative nucleocapsid antibodies before and after vaccination. Approximately 2 million PBMC per well were cultured in IMDM with around 5.3% human AB serum, about 9.4 IU/ml IL-2 and gentamicin, plus 10 ug/ml peptides. Half of the culture medium was replaced with fresh IL-2-containing medium on days 3 and 7. Unless noted otherwise, every peptide stimulation condition was cultured in triplicate wells. PBMC were separated from whole blood using Ficoll-Paque Plus gradient centrifugation and were then either cryopreserved at -140C or used fresh. The spike proteins of SARS-CoV-2 and of the common cold coronaviruses HCoV-NL63, HCoV-OC43 and HCoV-229E were spanned by overlapping peptide pools. Genomic DNA was extracted from cultured CD4+ T cells with the QIAamp micro DNA kit.

The chain joins TRBV5-1 to TRBJ1-1, and possibly TRBD1, on 5 matching bases. The sequences come from CD4+ T cells from PBMCs cultured with HCoV-229E spike peptides, collected before COVID-19 vaccination. What this sample's cell subset or site label stands for: HCoV-229E spike overlapping peptide pool stimulation. This sequence was found in a human donor who received a COVID-19 vaccine. The DNA sequence is given as TGCGCCAGCAGCTCGCAGGGGAACACTGAAGCTTTCTTT. It specifies CASSSQGNTEAFF.